Only one count was recorded for the clone carrying this T cell receptor (beta chain). The antigen remains unidentified. V lost 0 bases and J lost 2; bases outside the gene matches: 6. CDR3 size: 17 residues. Germline V lookup: CDR1 SGHKS, CDR2 YYEKEE (reference sequence). The method was immunoSEQ multiplex PCR; TCRdb's version includes in-frame clones alone and lacks a portion of them. The table records some 110,000 clones, 86% of them present only once. This entry is derived from a study of cytomegalovirus exposure and HLA in healthy donors. General study findings and limits: According to a later analysis, TCR clusters from the first cohort tended to co-occur in the approximately 130 validation repertoires. A few chains linked to CMV were shown in vitro to be specific for CMV antigens. The study put some 160 TCR beta chains on its list as cytomegalovirus-associated.

The sequence was collected from a man aged 18 to 30 in good health and CMV-seronegative. The V gene is TRBV5-5, the J gene TRBJ2-3, with 10 bases lining up with TRBD2. Sequencing was performed on PBMCs. The CDR3 loop is CASSLGRTSGHTDTQYF. The CDR3, as DNA: TGTGCCAGCAGCTTGGGGAGGACTAGCGGACACACAGATACGCAGTATTTT.